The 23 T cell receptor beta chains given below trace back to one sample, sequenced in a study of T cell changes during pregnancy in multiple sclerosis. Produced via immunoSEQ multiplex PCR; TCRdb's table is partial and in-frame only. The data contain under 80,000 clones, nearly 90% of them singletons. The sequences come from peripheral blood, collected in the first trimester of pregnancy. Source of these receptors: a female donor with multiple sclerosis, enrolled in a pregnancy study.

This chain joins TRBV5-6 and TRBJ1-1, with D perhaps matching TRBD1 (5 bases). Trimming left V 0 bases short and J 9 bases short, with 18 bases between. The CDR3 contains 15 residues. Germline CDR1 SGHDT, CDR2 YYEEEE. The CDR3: CASSLEPGFVMQAFF. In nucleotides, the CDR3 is TGTGCCAGCAGCTTGGAACCAGGGTTCGTAATGCAAGCTTTCTTT.

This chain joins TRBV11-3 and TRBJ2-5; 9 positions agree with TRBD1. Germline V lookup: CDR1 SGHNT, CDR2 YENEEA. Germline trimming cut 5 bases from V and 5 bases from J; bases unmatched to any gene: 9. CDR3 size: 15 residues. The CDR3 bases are TGTGCCAGCAGCCGGGGACAGGGTATTAGGGAGACCCAGTACTTC. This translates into CASSRGQGIRETQYF.

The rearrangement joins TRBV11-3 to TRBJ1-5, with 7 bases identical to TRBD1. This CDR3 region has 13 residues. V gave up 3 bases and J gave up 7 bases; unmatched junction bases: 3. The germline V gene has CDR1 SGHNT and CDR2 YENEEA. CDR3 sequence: CASSLDRTQPQHF. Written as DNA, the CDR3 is TGTGCCAGCAGCTTGGACAGGACGCAGCCCCAGCATTTT. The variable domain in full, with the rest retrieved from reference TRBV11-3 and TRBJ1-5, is EAGVVQSPRYKIIEKKQPVAFWCNPISGHNTLYWYLQNLGQGPELLIRYENEEAVDDSQLPKDRFSAERLKGVDSTLKIQPAELGDSAVYLCASSLDRTQPQHFGDGTRLSIL.

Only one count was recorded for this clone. The CDR3 DNA reads TGTGCCTGGAACCCAGGCACAGATACGCAGTATTTT. This codes for CAWNPGTDTQYF. This chain links TRBV30 with TRBJ2-3; D unclear. This CDR3 contains 12 residues. Trimming took 4 bases from V and 1 from J, leaving 6 bases between them. The germline V gene encodes CDR1 GTSNPN and CDR2 SVGIG (reference sequence).

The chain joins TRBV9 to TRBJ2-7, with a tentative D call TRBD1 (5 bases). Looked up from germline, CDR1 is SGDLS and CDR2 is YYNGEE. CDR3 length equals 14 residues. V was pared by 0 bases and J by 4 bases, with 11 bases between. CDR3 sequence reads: CASSVGSRDYEQYF. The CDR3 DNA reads TGTGCCAGCAGCGTAGGTTCCAGGGATTACGAGCAGTACTTC.

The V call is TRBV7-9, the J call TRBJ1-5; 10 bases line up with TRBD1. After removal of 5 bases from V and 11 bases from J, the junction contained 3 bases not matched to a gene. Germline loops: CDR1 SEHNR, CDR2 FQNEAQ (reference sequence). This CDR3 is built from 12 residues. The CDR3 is CASSPGQGTQHF. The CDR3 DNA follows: TGTGCCAGCAGCCCGGGACAGGGGACCCAGCATTTT.

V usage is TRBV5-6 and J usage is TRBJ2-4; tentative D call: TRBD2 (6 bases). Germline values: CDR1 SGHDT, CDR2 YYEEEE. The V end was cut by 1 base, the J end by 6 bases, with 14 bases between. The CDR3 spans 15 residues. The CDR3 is CASSLRGLNSNIQYF. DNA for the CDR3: TGTGCCAGCAGCTTGCGAGGACTAAATTCAAACATTCAGTACTTC.

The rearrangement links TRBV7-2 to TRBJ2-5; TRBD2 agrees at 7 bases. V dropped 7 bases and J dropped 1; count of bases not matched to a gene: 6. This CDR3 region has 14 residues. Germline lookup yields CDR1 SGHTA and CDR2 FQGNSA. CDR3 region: CASTRGGGQETQYF. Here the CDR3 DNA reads TGTGCCAGCACCCGTGGGGGGGGCCAAGAGACCCAGTACTTC. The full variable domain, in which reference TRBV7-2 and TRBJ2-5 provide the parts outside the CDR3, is GAGVSQSPSNKVTEKGKDVELRCDPISGHTALYWYRQSLGQGLEFLIYFQGNSAPDKSGLPSDRFSAERTGGSVSTLTIQRTQQEDSAVYLCASTRGGGQETQYFGPGTRLLVL.

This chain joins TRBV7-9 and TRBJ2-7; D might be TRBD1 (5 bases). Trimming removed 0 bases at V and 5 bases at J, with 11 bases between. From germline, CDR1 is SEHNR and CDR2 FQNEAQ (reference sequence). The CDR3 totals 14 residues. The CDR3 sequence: CASSLAPGADEQYF. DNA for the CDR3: TGTGCCAGCAGCTTAGCGCCTGGGGCCGACGAGCAGTACTTC.

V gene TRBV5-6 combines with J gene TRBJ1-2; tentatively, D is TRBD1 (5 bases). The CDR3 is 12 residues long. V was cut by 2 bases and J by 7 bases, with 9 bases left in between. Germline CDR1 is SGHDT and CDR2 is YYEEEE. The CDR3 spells CASSFIGAGYTF. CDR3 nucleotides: TGTGCCAGCAGCTTCATAGGGGCTGGCTACACCTTC.

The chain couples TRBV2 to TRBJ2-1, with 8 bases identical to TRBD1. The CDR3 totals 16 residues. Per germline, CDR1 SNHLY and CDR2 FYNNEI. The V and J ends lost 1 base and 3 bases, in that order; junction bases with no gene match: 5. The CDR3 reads CASSEEAGGIYNEQFF. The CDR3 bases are TGTGCCAGCAGTGAAGAGGCAGGGGGCATCTACAATGAGCAGTTCTTC.

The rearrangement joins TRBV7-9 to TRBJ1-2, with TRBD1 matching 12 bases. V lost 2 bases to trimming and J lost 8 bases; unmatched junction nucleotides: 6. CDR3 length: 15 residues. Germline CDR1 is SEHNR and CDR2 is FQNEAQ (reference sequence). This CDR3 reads CASSLLGQGAAGYTF. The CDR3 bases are TGTGCCAGCAGCTTATTGGGACAGGGGGCCGCAGGCTACACCTTC.

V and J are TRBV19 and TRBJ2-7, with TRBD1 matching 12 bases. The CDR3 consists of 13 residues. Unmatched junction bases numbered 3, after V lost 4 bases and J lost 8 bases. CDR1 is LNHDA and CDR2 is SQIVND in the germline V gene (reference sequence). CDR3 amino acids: CASSTGQGAKQYF. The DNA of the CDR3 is TGTGCCAGTAGTACGGGACAGGGGGCGAAGCAGTACTTC.

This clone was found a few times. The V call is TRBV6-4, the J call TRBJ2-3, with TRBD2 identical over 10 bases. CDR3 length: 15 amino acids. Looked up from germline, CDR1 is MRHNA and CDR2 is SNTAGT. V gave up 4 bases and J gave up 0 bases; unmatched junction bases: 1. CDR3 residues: CASSATSGSTDTQYF. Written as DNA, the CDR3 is TGTGCCAGCAGTGCGACTAGCGGGAGCACAGATACGCAGTATTTT.

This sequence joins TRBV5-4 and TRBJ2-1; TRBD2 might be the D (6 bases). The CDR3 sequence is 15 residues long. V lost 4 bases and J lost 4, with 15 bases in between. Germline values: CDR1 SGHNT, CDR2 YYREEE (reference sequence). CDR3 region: CASSPGLAMYNEQFF. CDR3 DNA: TGTGCCAGCAGCCCAGGGCTAGCGATGTACAATGAGCAGTTCTTC.

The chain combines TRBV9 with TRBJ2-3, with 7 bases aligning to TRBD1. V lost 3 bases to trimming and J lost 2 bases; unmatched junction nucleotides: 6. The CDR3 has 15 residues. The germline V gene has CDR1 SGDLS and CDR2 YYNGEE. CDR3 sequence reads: CASSAGQPFTDTQYF. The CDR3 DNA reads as TGTGCCAGCAGCGCGGGACAGCCCTTCACAGATACGCAGTATTTT. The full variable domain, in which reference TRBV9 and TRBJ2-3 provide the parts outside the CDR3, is DSGVTQTPKHLITATGQRVTLRCSPRSGDLSVYWYQQSLDQGLQFLIQYYNGEERAKGNILERFSAQQFPDLHSELNLSSLELGDSALYFCASSAGQPFTDTQYFGPGTRLTVL.

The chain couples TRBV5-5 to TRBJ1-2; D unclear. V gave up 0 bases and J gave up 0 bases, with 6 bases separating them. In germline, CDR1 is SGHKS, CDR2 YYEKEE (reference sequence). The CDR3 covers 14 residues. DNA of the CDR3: TGTGCCAGCAGCTTGGACCTAGCTAACTATGGCTACACCTTC. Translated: CASSLDLANYGYTF.

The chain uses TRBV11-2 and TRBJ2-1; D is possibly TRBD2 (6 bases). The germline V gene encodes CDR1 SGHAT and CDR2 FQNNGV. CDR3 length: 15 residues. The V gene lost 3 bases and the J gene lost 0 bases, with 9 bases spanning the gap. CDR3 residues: CASSLTSSSYNEQFF. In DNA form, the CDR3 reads TGTGCCAGCAGCTTGACTAGTTCCTCCTACAATGAGCAGTTCTTC.

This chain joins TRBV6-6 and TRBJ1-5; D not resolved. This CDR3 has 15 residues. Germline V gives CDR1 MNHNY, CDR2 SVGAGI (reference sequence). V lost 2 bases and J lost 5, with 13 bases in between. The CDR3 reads CASSYDPRRDQPQHF. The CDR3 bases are TGTGCCAGCAGTTACGACCCAAGGAGGGATCAGCCCCAGCATTTT.

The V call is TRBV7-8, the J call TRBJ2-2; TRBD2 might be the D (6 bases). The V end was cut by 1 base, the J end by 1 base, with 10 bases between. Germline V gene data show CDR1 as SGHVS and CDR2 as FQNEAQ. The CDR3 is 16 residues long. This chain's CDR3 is CASSLEGLGNTGELFF. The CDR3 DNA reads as TGTGCCAGCAGCTTAGAGGGACTGGGGAACACCGGGGAGCTGTTTTTT.

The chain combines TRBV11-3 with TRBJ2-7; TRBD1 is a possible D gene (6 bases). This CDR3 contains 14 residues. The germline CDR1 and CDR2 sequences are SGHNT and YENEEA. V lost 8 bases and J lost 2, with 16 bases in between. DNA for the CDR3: TGTGCCAGCGCCAAGGGGGACCCCGCCTACGAGCAGTACTTC. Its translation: CASAKGDPAYEQYF.

CDR3 residues: CASRDQGVYEQYF. The CDR3 DNA reads as TGTGCCAGCAGAGACCAGGGGGTATACGAGCAGTACTTC. The rearrangement joins TRBV6-1 to TRBJ2-7, with TRBD1 matching 7 bases. The V and J ends lost 6 bases and 4 bases, in that order; junction bases with no gene match: 6. The V gene's germline CDR1 is MNHNS and CDR2 SASEGT. CDR3 length: 13 amino acids.

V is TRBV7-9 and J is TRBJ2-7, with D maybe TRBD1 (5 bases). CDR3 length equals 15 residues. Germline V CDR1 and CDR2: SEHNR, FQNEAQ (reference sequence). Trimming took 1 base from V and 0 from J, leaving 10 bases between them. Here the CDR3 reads CASSLVQAPSYEQYF. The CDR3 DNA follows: TGTGCCAGCAGCTTAGTACAGGCTCCCTCCTACGAGCAGTACTTC.